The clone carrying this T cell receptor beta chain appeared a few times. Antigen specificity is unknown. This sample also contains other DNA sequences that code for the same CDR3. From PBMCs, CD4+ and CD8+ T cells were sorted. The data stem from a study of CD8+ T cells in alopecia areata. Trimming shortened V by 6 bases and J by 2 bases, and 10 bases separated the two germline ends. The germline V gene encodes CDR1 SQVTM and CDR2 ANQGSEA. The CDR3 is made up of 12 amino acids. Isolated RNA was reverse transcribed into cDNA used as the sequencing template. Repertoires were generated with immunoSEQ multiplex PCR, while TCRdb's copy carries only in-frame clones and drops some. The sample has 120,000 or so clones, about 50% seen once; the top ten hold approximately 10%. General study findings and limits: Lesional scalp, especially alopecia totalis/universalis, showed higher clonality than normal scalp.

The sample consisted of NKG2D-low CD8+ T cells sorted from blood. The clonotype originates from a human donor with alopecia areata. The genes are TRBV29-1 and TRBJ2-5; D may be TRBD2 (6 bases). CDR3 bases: TGCAGCGTGGGGGGACTGCAAGAGACCCAGTACTTC. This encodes CSVGGLQETQYF.